This entry lists 18 T cell receptor beta chains sequenced from one sample in a study of blood T cell repertoires in COVID-19. The repertoire was sequenced with immunoSEQ multiplex PCR; TCRdb's copy has only in-frame clones and lacks some. The sample consists of approximately 150,000 clones, roughly 89% of them appearing once. Sequencing input: peripheral blood. These receptors originate from a human donor in a cohort sampled during active COVID-19.

The V and J genes are TRBV19 and TRBJ2-2; 10 nucleotides agree with TRBD1. V trimming: 10 bases; J trimming: 7 bases; junction bases outside the gene matches: 12. Germline V gives CDR1 LNHDA, CDR2 SQIVND (reference sequence). The CDR3 has 15 residues. CDR3 coding DNA: TGTGCCACCCAGACCGGGACAGGGGTGATCGGGGAGCTGTTTTTT. Translated: CATQTGTGVIGELFF.

This clone was recorded only once. V gene TRBV14 combines with J gene TRBJ1-2; D unresolved. V was clipped by 4 bases and J by 4 bases, with 10 bases between them. The germline CDR1 and CDR2 sequences are SGHDN and FVKESK. This CDR3 region has 13 residues. CDR3 sequence (DNA): TGTGCCAGCAGCCCCACCGACACCTATGGCTACACCTTC. Its translation is CASSPTDTYGYTF.

This chain joins TRBV15 and TRBJ1-2; D is unclear. The V and J ends lost 1 base and 2 bases respectively, with 5 bases between them. The CDR3 covers 13 residues. Per the germline V gene, CDR1 is LNHNV and CDR2 is YYDKDF (reference sequence). CDR3 in amino acids: CATSRARNYGYTF. In DNA, the CDR3 is TGTGCCACCAGCAGAGCCCGGAACTATGGCTACACCTTC.

This clone appeared once. CDR3: CASSSPTANPYNEQFF. CDR3 bases: TGTGCCAGCAGTTCCCCGACAGCCAACCCCTACAATGAGCAGTTCTTC. The chain is built from TRBV6-6 and TRBJ2-1; D is possibly TRBD1 (5 bases). The germline V gene has CDR1 MNHNY and CDR2 SVGAGI (reference sequence). The CDR3 runs to 16 residues. The germline V and J ends were trimmed by 4 bases and 2 bases, with 15 bases remaining between them.

This chain links TRBV7-8 with TRBJ1-4; no clear D gene. Germline CDR1 and CDR2: SGHVS and FQNEAQ. CDR3 length equals 16 residues. Trimming shortened V by 0 bases and J by 0 bases, and 8 bases separated the two germline ends. CDR3 sequence reads: CASSLAGRATNEKLFF. CDR3 coding DNA: TGTGCCAGCAGCTTAGCGGGGAGGGCAACTAATGAAAAACTGTTTTTT.

V usage is TRBV10-2 and J usage is TRBJ2-3, with TRBD2 matching 8 bases. This CDR3 comprises 14 residues. The junction had 6 bases not matched to a gene; V was cut back by 5 bases and J by 5 bases. Germline-derived CDR1 and CDR2 are WSHSY and SAAADI. CDR3 loop: CASSYGLAVDTQYF. CDR3 nucleotides: TGCGCCAGCAGTTATGGACTAGCAGTAGATACGCAGTATTTT.

V usage is TRBV2 and J usage is TRBJ2-2; 9 positions agree with TRBD1. V was clipped by 5 bases and J by 4 bases; unmatched bases: 5. The CDR3 totals 15 residues. The germline V gene encodes CDR1 SNHLY and CDR2 FYNNEI. DNA for the CDR3: TGTGCCAGCAGTCAAACGACAGGGGGCACCGGGGAGCTGTTTTTT. Its translation: CASSQTTGGTGELFF.

V and J are TRBV19 and TRBJ1-1, with 10 bases matching TRBD1. CDR1 and CDR2 (germline): LNHDA, SQIVND (reference sequence). Trimming cost V 2 bases and J 7 bases; bases outside gene matches: 4. The CDR3 length is 14 residues. CDR3 region: CASSIRQGAFEAFF. The CDR3 bases are TGTGCCAGTAGTATAAGACAGGGGGCCTTTGAAGCTTTCTTT.

V usage is TRBV5-6 and J usage is TRBJ1-1; D possibly corresponds to TRBD1 (5 bases). Germline values: CDR1 SGHDT, CDR2 YYEEEE. The CDR3 length is 14 residues. V shed 2 bases and J shed 3 bases, with 11 bases lying between them. CDR3 in DNA: TGTGCCAGCAGCTTTAGGGGCCTGGACACTGAAGCTTTCTTT. It encodes CASSFRGLDTEAFF.

Only a few counts were recorded for this clone. The genes are TRBV6-5 and TRBJ1-5; maybe TRBD1 (6 bases). Germline loops: CDR1 MNHEY, CDR2 SVGAGI. Between the trimmed V and J ends, which lost 6 bases and 6 bases, there was a span of 15 bases. This CDR3 is built from 14 residues. This CDR3 reads CASSAGVRTQPQHF. DNA of the CDR3: TGTGCCAGCAGCGCAGGGGTAAGGACTCAGCCCCAGCATTTT.

The chain employs TRBV5-1 and TRBJ2-5; 8 positions agree with TRBD2. The junction had 4 bases not matched to a gene; V was cut back by 4 bases and J by 5 bases. Germline CDR1 SGHRS, CDR2 YFSETQ. The CDR3 runs 13 residues. The CDR3 DNA reads TGCGCCAGCAGCCCGGGGGGGCTGGAGACCCAGTACTTC. It codes for CASSPGGLETQYF.

The genes are TRBV9 and TRBJ1-2, with TRBD1 matching 9 bases. V lost 4 bases and J lost 2; bases outside the gene matches: 6. This CDR3 is built from 15 residues. In germline, CDR1 is SGDLS, CDR2 YYNGEE. CDR3 nucleotides: TGTGCCAGCAGCCCACGGGACAGGGCGAACTATGGCTACACCTTC. This gives the protein CASSPRDRANYGYTF.

The chain combines TRBV5-1 with TRBJ1-6; unclear D gene. The V end lost 0 bases, the J end lost 7 bases, and 11 bases lay between the germline ends. The CDR3 loop spans 15 amino acids. Germline assignment: CDR1 SGHRS and CDR2 YFSETQ. The CDR3 sequence: CASSLGGQRNSPLHF. CDR3 bases: TGCGCCAGCAGCTTGGGCGGGCAGCGGAATTCACCCCTCCACTTT.

CDR3 DNA: TGTGCCAGCAGTTCTACAGGGTTGCAAGAGACCCAGTACTTC. Protein sequence: CASSSTGLQETQYF. The rearrangement links TRBV6-5 to TRBJ2-5; a weak D match, TRBD1 (6 bases). This CDR3 region has 14 residues. Germline-derived CDR1 and CDR2 are MNHEY and SVGAGI. V dropped 4 bases and J dropped 2 bases, with 11 bases sitting between them.

This chain uses TRBV9 with TRBJ2-5, with 8 bases aligning to TRBD2. The germline V gene encodes CDR1 SGDLS and CDR2 YYNGEE. With V trimmed by 4 bases and J by 4 bases, 9 bases remained unmatched. There are 15 residues in the CDR3. Written as DNA, the CDR3 is TGTGCCAGCAGCTCCCGGGGTAGCGGGGCAGAGACCCAGTACTTC. Residues: CASSSRGSGAETQYF.

The rearrangement links TRBV5-1 to TRBJ2-5; 14 bases fit TRBD2. Germline CDR1 SGHRS, CDR2 YFSETQ. The V gene end was trimmed by 4 bases and the J gene end by 1 base; junction bases not matched to a gene: 6. The CDR3 is made up of 17 amino acids. CDR3 sequence: CASSLGTSGGSQETQYF. The CDR3 bases are TGCGCCAGCAGCCTAGGGACTAGCGGGGGTTCCCAAGAGACCCAGTACTTC.

This clone was observed a single time. This chain links TRBV5-4 with TRBJ2-5; D not certain. The germline V gene encodes CDR1 SGHNT and CDR2 YYREEE (reference sequence). This CDR3 comprises 13 residues. Trimming pared 4 bases from V and 3 bases from J, leaving 10 bases between. This CDR3 is CASSHRSKETQYF. CDR3 sequence (DNA): TGTGCCAGCAGCCACAGATCTAAAGAGACCCAGTACTTC.

This chain joins TRBV7-6 and TRBJ2-2; a weak D match, TRBD1 (6 bases). Trimming shortened V by 2 bases and J by 1 base, and 8 bases separated the two germline ends. The CDR3 is 15 amino acids. Germline CDR1 and CDR2: SGHVS and FNYEAQ. The CDR3 spells CASSLRTENTGELFF. The CDR3 DNA follows: TGTGCCAGCAGCTTAAGGACAGAGAACACCGGGGAGCTGTTTTTT.